The entry below gives a single TCR beta chain sequence along with its context. The target antigen is unknown. Using RNA template, CDR3s of TCR alpha and beta were amplified with iRepertoire arm-PCR. TCRdb processed the multiplex PCR reads anew with MiXCR; each CDR3 protein has one entry. Of 100,000 to 150,000 distinct CDR3 sequences listed, about 25% are singletons. The record originates from a study of glioma-infiltrating T cells. Study-level findings and limits: Gliomas, especially low-grade, showed above-expected tissue-blood divergence; non-neoplastic patients showed below.

Germline V gene sequence: CDR1 SGHTA, CDR2 FQGNSA. Trimming took off 9 bases at V and 7 bases at J, with 18 bases between the two ends. The CDR3 has 13 residues. Sequenced material: glioma tissue, nonneoplastic brain tissue, or PBMCs (not recorded which). The TCR sequence derives from a human donor with low-grade glioma or glioblastoma, undergoing nonglioma brain surgery, or in good health (not recorded which). V is TRBV7-2 and J is TRBJ1-1, with D maybe TRBD1 (5 bases). The CDR3 DNA reads TGTGCCAGTAGTATTAGGGCAGGGAATGAAGCTTTCTTT. This translates into CASSIRAGNEAFF.